This T cell receptor beta chain stems from a study of T cell responses to AZD1222 COVID-19 vaccine. Notes on the study in general: At 160-218 and 743-854, vaccine-associated CD4 TCRs were dominant, and they spanned spike. The number of AZD1222 recipients seropositive at baseline was only six. In the spike-specific TCR repertoire, nearly half reportedly target unmutated variant regions.

Germline V gene sequence: CDR1 LNHDA, CDR2 SQIVND (reference sequence). The length of the CDR3 is 14 residues. Trimming took 3 bases from V and 1 from J, leaving 7 bases between them. Pooled together were second doses at about 4 or about 12 weeks. As concerns this clone: Its antigen is currently unknown.

Profiling relied on immunoSEQ multiplex PCR, and the TCRdb table lists in-frame clones only, not all of them. This table has just under 80,000 clones, around 90% appearing once. The sample in question was peripheral blood, obtained 28 days after the second AZD1222 dose. The chain combines TRBV19 with TRBJ2-1; D is undetermined. The sequence was obtained from an adult who received the AZD1222 COVID-19 vaccine. CDR3 coding DNA: TGTGCCAGTAGTATGAGGTTTTCCTACAATGAGCAGTTCTTC. Translated: CASSMRFSYNEQFF. Looking up the rest from reference TRBV19 and TRBJ2-1 gives the full variable domain: DGGITQSPKYLFRKEGQNVTLSCEQNLNHDAMYWYRQDPGQGLRLIYYSQIVNDFQKGDIAEGYSVSREKKESFPLTVTSAQKNPTAFYLCASSMRFSYNEQFFGPGTRLTVL.